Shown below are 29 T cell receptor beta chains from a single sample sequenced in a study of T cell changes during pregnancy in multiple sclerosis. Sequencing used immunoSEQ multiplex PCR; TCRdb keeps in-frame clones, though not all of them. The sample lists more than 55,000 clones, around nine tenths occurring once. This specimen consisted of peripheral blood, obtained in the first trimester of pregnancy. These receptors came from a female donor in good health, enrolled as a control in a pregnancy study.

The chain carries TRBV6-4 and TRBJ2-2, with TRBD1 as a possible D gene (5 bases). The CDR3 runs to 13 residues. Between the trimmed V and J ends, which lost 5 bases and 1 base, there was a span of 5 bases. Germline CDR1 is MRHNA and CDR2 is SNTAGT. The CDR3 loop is CASSQGNTGELFF. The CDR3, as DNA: TGTGCCAGCAGTCAGGGGAACACCGGGGAGCTGTTTTTT.

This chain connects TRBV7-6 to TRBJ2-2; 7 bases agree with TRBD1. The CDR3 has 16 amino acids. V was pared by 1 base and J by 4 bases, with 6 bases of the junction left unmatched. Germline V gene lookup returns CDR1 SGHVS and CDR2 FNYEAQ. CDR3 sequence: CASSLVGQRFTGELFF. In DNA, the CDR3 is TGTGCCAGCAGCTTAGTGGGACAGCGGTTCACCGGGGAGCTGTTTTTT.

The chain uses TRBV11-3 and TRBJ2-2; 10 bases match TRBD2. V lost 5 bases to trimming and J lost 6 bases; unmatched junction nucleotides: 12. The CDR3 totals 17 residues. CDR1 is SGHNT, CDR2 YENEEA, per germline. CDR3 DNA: TGTGCCAGCAGCGAGATAGCGGGAGGAGGTGGGGCCGGGGAGCTGTTTTTT. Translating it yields CASSEIAGGGGAGELFF.

The CDR3, as DNA: TGTGCCAGCAGCTCTGGGACTTCATACGAGCAGTACTTC. Translating gives CASSSGTSYEQYF. The chain uses TRBV7-8 and TRBJ2-7, with a weak D call TRBD2 (6 bases). Trimming took off 4 bases at V and 4 bases at J, with 11 bases between the two ends. The CDR3 consists of 13 residues. Germline V CDR1 and CDR2: SGHVS, FQNEAQ.

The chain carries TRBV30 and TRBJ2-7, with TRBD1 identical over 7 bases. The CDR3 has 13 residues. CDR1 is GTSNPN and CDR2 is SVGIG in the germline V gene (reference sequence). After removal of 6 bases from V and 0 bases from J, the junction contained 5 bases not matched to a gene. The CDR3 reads CACTGAGSYEQYF. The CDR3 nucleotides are TGTGCCTGTACAGGGGCCGGCTCCTACGAGCAGTACTTC.

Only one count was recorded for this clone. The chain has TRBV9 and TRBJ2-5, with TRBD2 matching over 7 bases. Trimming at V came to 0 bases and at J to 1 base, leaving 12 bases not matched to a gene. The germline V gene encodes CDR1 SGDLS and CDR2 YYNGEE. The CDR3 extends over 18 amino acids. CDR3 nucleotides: TGTGCCAGCAGCGTAGCGGTATCTGGACGGACTAGCCAAGAGACCCAGTACTTC. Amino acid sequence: CASSVAVSGRTSQETQYF.

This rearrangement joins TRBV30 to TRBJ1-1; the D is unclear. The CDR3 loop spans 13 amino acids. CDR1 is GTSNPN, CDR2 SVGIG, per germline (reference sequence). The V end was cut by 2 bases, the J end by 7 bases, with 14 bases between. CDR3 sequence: CAWSFSYPGEAFF. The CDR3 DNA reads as TGTGCCTGGAGTTTCTCCTATCCGGGTGAAGCTTTCTTT.

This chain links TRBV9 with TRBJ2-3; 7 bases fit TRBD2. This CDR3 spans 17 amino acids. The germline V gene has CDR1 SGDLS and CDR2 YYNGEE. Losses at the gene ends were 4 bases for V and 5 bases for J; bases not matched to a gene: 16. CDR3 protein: CASSPGPRAGYVDTQYF. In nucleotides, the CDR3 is TGTGCCAGCAGCCCCGGGCCCCGAGCGGGGTACGTAGATACGCAGTATTTT.

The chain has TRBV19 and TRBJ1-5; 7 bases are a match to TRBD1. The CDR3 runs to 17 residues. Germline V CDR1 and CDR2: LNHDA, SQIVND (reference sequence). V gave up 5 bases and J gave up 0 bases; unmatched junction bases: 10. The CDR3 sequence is CASSPRLGGNSNQPQHF. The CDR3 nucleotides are TGTGCCAGTAGTCCTCGCCTAGGGGGCAATAGCAATCAGCCCCAGCATTTT.

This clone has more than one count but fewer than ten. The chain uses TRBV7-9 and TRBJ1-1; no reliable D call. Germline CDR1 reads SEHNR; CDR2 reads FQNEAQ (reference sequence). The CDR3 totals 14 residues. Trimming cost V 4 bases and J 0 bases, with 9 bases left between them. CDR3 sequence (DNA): TGTGCCAGCAGCTGGAGGGATATGAACACTGAAGCTTTCTTT. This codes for CASSWRDMNTEAFF. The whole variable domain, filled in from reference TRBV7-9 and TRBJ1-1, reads DTGVSQNPRHKITKRGQNVTFRCDPISEHNRLYWYRQTLGQGPEFLTYFQNEAQLEKSRLLSDRFSAERPKGSFSTLEIQRTEQGDSAMYLCASSWRDMNTEAFFGQGTRLTVV.

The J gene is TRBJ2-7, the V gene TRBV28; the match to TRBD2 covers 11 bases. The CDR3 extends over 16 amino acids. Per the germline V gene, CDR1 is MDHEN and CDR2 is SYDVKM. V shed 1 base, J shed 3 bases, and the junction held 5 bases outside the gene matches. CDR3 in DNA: TGTGCCAGCAGTTTATCGACTAGCGGGACGGTCTACGAGCAGTACTTC. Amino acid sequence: CASSLSTSGTVYEQYF.

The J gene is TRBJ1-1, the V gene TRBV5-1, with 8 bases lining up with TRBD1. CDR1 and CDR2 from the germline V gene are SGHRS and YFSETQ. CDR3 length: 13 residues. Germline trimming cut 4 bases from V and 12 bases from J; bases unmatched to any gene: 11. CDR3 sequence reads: CASSEGQGLATFF. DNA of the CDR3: TGCGCCAGCAGCGAAGGACAGGGTTTGGCGACTTTCTTT.

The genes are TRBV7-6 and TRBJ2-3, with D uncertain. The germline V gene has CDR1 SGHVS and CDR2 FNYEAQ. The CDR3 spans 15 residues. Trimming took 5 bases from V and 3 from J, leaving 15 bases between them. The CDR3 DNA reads TGTGCCAGCAGCCTCGGTATAGTTCGGACAGATACGCAGTATTTT. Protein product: CASSLGIVRTDTQYF.

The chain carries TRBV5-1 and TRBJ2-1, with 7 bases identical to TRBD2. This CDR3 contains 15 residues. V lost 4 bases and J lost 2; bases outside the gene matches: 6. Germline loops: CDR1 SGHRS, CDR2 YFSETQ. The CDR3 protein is CASSRGAGAYNEQFF. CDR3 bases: TGCGCCAGCAGCCGAGGGGCGGGAGCCTACAATGAGCAGTTCTTC.

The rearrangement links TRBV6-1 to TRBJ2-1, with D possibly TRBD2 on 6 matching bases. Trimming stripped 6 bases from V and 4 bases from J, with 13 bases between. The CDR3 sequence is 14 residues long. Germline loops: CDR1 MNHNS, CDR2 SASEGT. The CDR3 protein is CASSVIADYNEQFF. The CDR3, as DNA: TGTGCCAGCAGCGTGATAGCGGATTACAATGAGCAGTTCTTC.

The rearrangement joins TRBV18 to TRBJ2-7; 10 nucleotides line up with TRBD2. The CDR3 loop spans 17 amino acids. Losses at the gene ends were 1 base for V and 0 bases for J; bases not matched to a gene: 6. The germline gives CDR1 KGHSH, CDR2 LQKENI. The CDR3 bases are TGTGCCAGCTCACCACGGCCTCTAGCGGGAGACTCCTACGAGCAGTACTTC. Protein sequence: CASSPRPLAGDSYEQYF.

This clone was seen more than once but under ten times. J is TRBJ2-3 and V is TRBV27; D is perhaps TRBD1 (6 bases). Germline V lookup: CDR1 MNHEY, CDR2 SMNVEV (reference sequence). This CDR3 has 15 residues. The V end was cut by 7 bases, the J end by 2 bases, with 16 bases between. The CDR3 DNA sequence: TGTGCCAGCACCCAACAACAGGGATTCACAGATACGCAGTATTTT. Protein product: CASTQQQGFTDTQYF.

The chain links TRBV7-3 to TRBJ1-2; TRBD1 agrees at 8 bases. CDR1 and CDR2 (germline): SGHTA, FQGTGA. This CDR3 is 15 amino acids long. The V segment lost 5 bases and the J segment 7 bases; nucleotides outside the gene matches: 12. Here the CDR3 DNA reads TGTGCCAGCAGCCGACCGGACAGGGTTGTAAGTGGCTACACCTTC. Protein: CASSRPDRVVSGYTF.

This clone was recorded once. CDR3 protein: CASSSGLTGGRRNTEAFF. The CDR3 bases are TGCGCCAGCAGCTCGGGACTCACGGGGGGGAGGAGAAACACTGAAGCTTTCTTT. This sequence joins TRBV5-1 and TRBJ1-1, with a weak D call TRBD1 (5 bases). The V gene's germline CDR1 is SGHRS and CDR2 YFSETQ. CDR3 length: 18 residues. The V end was cut by 3 bases, the J end by 2 bases, with 23 bases between.

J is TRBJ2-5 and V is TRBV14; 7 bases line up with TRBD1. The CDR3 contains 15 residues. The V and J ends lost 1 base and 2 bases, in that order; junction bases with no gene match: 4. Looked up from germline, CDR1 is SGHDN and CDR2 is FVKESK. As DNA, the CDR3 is TGTGCCAGCAGCCAAGGGGACAGATTACAAGAGACCCAGTACTTC. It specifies CASSQGDRLQETQYF.

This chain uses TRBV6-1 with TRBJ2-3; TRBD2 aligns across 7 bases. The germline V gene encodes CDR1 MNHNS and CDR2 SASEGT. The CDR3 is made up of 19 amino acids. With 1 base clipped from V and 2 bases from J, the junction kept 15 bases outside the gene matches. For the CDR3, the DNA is TGTGCCAGCAGTGAAGAACCCCCAGAAGCGGGGTATCTCACAGATACGCAGTATTTT. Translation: CASSEEPPEAGYLTDTQYF.

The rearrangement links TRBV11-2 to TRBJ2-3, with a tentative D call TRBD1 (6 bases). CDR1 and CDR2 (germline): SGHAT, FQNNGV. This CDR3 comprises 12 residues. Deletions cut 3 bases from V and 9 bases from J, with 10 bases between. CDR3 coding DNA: TGTGCCAGCAGCTTCTCAGGGGAGACGCAGTATTTT. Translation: CASSFSGETQYF. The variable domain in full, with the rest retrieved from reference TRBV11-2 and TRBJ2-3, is EAGVAQSPRYKIIEKRQSVAFWCNPISGHATLYWYQQILGQGPKLLIQFQNNGVVDDSQLPKDRFSAERLKGVDSTLKIQPAKLEDSAVYLCASSFSGETQYFGPGTRLTVL.

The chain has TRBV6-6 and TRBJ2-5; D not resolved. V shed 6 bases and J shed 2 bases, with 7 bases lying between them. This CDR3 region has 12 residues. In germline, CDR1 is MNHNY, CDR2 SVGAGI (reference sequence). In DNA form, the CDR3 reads TGTGCCAGCAGCGGGTCTCAAGAGACCCAGTACTTC. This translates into CASSGSQETQYF.

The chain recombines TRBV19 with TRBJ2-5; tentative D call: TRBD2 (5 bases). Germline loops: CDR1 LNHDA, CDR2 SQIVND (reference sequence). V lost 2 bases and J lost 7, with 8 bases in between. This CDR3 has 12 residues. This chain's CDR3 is CASSIRRGTQYF. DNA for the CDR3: TGTGCCAGTAGTATACGTCGGGGGACCCAGTACTTC.

The CDR3 DNA sequence: TGCGCCAGCAGCTTGACTAGCGGAAATCGGTACGAGCAGTACTTC. This gives the protein CASSLTSGNRYEQYF. The gene calls are TRBV5-1 and TRBJ2-7; 8 bases fit TRBD2. The CDR3 totals 15 residues. Germline V gene sequence: CDR1 SGHRS, CDR2 YFSETQ. Trimming cost V 1 base and J 4 bases; bases outside gene matches: 7.

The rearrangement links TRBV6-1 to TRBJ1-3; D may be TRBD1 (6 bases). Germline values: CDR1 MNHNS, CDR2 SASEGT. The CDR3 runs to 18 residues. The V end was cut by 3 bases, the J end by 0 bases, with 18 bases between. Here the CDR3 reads CASSEVFDRTDSGNTIYF. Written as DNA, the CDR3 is TGTGCCAGCAGTGAGGTCTTCGACAGGACTGACTCTGGAAACACCATATATTTT.

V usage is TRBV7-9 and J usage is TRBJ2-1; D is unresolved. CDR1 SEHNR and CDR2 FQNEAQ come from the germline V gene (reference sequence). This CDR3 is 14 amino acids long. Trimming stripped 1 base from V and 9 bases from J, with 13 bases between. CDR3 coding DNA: TGTGCCAGCAGCTTAGGATATTTGGGCAGTGAGCAGTTCTTC. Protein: CASSLGYLGSEQFF.

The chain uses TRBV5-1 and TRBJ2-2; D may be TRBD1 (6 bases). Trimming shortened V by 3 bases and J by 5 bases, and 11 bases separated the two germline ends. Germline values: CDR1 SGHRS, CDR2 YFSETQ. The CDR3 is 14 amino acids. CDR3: CASSSARGTGELFF. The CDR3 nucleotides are TGCGCCAGCAGCTCCGCAAGGGGGACCGGGGAGCTGTTTTTT.

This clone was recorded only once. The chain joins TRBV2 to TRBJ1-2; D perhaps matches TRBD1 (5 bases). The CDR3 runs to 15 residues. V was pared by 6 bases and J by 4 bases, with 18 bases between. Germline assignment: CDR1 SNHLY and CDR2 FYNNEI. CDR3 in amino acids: CASSDPNRSGYGYTF. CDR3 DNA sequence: TGTGCCAGCAGCGATCCGAACAGGTCTGGCTATGGCTACACCTTC. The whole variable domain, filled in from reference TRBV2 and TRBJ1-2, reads EPEVTQTPSHQVTQMGQEVILRCVPISNHLYFYWYRQILGQKVEFLVSFYNNEISEKSEIFDDQFSVERPDGSNFTLKIRSTKLEDSAMYFCASSDPNRSGYGYTFGSGTRLTVV.